Listed below are T cell receptor beta chains from one sample, sequenced in a study of vaccination and CD4 T cells after COVID-19. These receptors have no known antigen. TCRdb re-analysed the PCR reads in MiXCR, keeping a single row per CDR3 protein. The sample records around 18,000 distinct CDR3 sequences, roughly 55% being singletons. Source: CD4+ T cells from blood, cultured in vitro, taken after SARS-CoV-2 vaccination. The receptors were gathered from a human donor who had recovered from COVID-19. Both conserved end residues are part of each CDR3. Fields, in order: V gene, J gene, D gene, clone size, CDR3 DNA, CDR3 protein. D genes are given only for firm matches. Some rows mark clone size as missing; the rest say once, few, many or name a class of expanded clone.

TRBV15,TRBJ2-3,-,-,TGTGCCACCAGCCTCCTTGGGGGCCCCGACACAGATACGCAGTATTTT,CATSLLGGPDTDTQYF
TRBV20-1,TRBJ1-1,-,-,TGCAGTGCTAGGGCCAGTAACACTGAAGCTTTCTTT,CSARASNTEAFF
TRBV19,TRBJ1-5,-,-,TGTGCCAGTAGTGATCTTCTGGGGGGTCCCAATCAGCCCCAGCATTTT,CASSDLLGGPNQPQHF
TRBV15,TRBJ2-1,TRBD2,-,TGTGCCACCAGCAGAGGGATTCTGGGAGCGGGGGAGTACAATGAGCAGTTCTTC,CATSRGILGAGEYNEQFF
TRBV2,TRBJ2-5,-,few,TGTGCCAGCAGTGAATCTCGCTGGGAGACCCAGTACTTC,CASSESRWETQYF
TRBV6-1,TRBJ2-3,-,few,TGTGCCAGCAGTCCATACACAGGGTCGGATACGCAGTATTTT,CASSPYTGSDTQYF
TRBV7-9,TRBJ1-2,TRBD1,-,TGTGCCAGCAGCCCTCGGGACAGAAGCTACACCTTC,CASSPRDRSYTF
TRBV2,TRBJ2-5,-,few,TGTGCCAGCAGCCCGGGCCAGTACCAAGAGACCCAGTACTTC,CASSPGQYQETQYF
TRBV2,TRBJ2-5,-,few,TGTGCCAGCAGTGAATTTTGGGGGGCCCTCCAAGAGACCCAGTACTTC,CASSEFWGALQETQYF
TRBV5-1,TRBJ2-7,TRBD1,-,TGCGCCAGCAGCGGGGACAGGGGGTCCTACGAGCAGTACTTC,CASSGDRGSYEQYF
TRBV19,TRBJ2-3,-,-,TGTGCCAGTAGTATTCTAGGTGCCCCCACAGATACGCAGTATTTT,CASSILGAPTDTQYF
TRBV7-3,TRBJ2-2,-,few,TGTGCCAGCAGCTTAAGGGGTCCCGGGGAGCTGTTTTTT,CASSLRGPGELFF
TRBV6-1,TRBJ2-7,TRBD1,-,TGTGCCAGCAGTGTAAACCGACAGGGTTGGAACTACGAGCAGTACTTC,CASSVNRQGWNYEQYF
TRBV5-1,TRBJ2-2,-,-,TGCGCCAGCAGCCAAAGACGGCAGTCGAGCACCGGGGAGCTGTTTTTT,CASSQRRQSSTGELFF
TRBV7-2,TRBJ2-3,-,-,TGTGCCAGCAGTTCTCGGCTCACAGATACGCAGTATTTT,CASSSRLTDTQYF
TRBV27,TRBJ2-1,TRBD1,-,TGTGCCAGCAGTTTATCGAGGGTAGCGCCAGGGGGTGAGCAGTTCTTC,CASSLSRVAPGGEQFF
TRBV20-1,TRBJ2-1,TRBD2,-,TGCAGTGCGGAGACTAGCGGGGGGACAAATGAGCAGTTCTTC,CSAETSGGTNEQFF
TRBV20-1,TRBJ2-7,TRBD2,-,TGCAGCTCGGGCGTGGAAGCGGGAGCCTACGAGCAGTACTTC,CSSGVEAGAYEQYF
TRBV20-1,TRBJ2-5,TRBD2,few,TGCAGTGCTAGAGTGAGCGGGGGGGCATCGGAGACCCAGTACTTC,CSARVSGGASETQYF
TRBV28,TRBJ2-2,-,-,TGTGCCAGCAGTTTATTCGTCCCCGGGGAGCTGTTTTTT,CASSLFVPGELFF
TRBV20-1,TRBJ1-5,-,-,TGCAGTGCTAGTAGTGGCAGGGGAGATCAGCCCCAGCATTTT,CSASSGRGDQPQHF
TRBV24-1,TRBJ1-2,TRBD1,few,TGTGCCACCAGTGACGCGGGACAGAACTATGGCTACACCTTC,CATSDAGQNYGYTF
TRBV20-1,TRBJ1-2,-,few,TGCAGTGCTAGAGATTTTTTAAGGACTGACTCTCCTGTCGGCTACACCTTC,CSARDFLRTDSPVGYTF
TRBV11-2,TRBJ1-6,TRBD1,-,TGTGCCAGCAGCTTAGTGGAAGGGGGCAATTCACCCCTCCACTTT,CASSLVEGGNSPLHF
TRBV20-1,TRBJ2-3,-,once,TGCAGTGCTAGTTTGGCGAGACCAGATACGCAGTATTTT,CSASLARPDTQYF
TRBV24-1,TRBJ2-1,-,-,TGTGCCACCGCAGTGACTAGGGGCACCTACAATGAGCAGTTCTTC,CATAVTRGTYNEQFF
TRBV6-1,TRBJ2-3,-,few,TGTGCCAGCAGGAGCGGGTACGGTGGCACAGATACGCAGTATTTT,CASRSGYGGTDTQYF
TRBV11-3,TRBJ1-2,-,-,TGTGCCAGCAGCTTAGACGCCAGCTCCGCGTTGGGTACCTATGGCTACACCTTC,CASSLDASSALGTYGYTF
TRBV20-1,TRBJ1-3,-,few,TGCAGTGCTTCACAAGGGCTTTTATCTGGAAACACCATATATTTT,CSASQGLLSGNTIYF
TRBV4-1,TRBJ1-6,-,-,TGCGCCAGCAGCCAAGCACACCCAACTCCACCGGGCTCACCCCTCCACTTT,CASSQAHPTPPGSPLHF
TRBV19,TRBJ1-5,-,-,TGTGCCAGTAGTACCCCCGACAGGTTCAATCAGCCCCAGCATTTT,CASSTPDRFNQPQHF
TRBV5-1,TRBJ2-2,-,-,TGCGCCAGCAGCTCCTCGACAGGTAACACCGGGGAGCTGTTTTTT,CASSSSTGNTGELFF
TRBV21-1,TRBJ1-5,-,few,TGTGCCCAAGGGTGTCAGGGACAGGGGGCTGTGTCGGGCAATCAGCCCCAGCATTTT,CAQGCQGQGAVSGNQPQHF
TRBV24-1,TRBJ2-2,-,few,TGTGCCACCAGTGATATCACCGGGGAGCTGTTTTTT,CATSDITGELFF
TRBV5-4,TRBJ2-2,-,-,TGTGCCAGCAGCTTTGGCGGGGTTGTTAACACCGGGGAGCTGTTTTTT,CASSFGGVVNTGELFF
TRBV20-1,TRBJ1-1,-,-,TGCAGTGTTCCGGGGCCTAACACTGAAGCTTTCTTT,CSVPGPNTEAFF
TRBV6-5,TRBJ2-2,-,few,TGTGCCAGCAGTTACTCGGCCGGGGAGCTGTTTTTT,CASSYSAGELFF
TRBV7-2,TRBJ2-1,TRBD2,few,TGTGCCAGCAGCACCAGCGGGAGAAGAAATGAGCAGTTCTTC,CASSTSGRRNEQFF
TRBV19,TRBJ1-1,-,-,TGTGCCAGTAGTATAATCCCAGGGACTGAAGCTTTCTTT,CASSIIPGTEAFF
TRBV30,TRBJ2-3,-,few,TGTGCCTGGAGTGCGGTAACCACAGATACGCAGTATTTT,CAWSAVTTDTQYF
TRBV7-8,TRBJ1-2,-,few,TGTGCCAGCAGCTTTCAGAGAGAAGTCGACTATGGCTACACCTTC,CASSFQREVDYGYTF
TRBV14,TRBJ1-1,-,-,TGTGCCAGCAGCCCCCTTCCCTGGAAAGCTTTCTTT,CASSPLPWKAFF
TRBV7-2,TRBJ2-7,TRBD2,-,TGTGCCAGCAGCGGGTCGACTAGCCGGTACTACGAGCAGTACTTC,CASSGSTSRYYEQYF
TRBV19,TRBJ1-1,TRBD1,-,TGTGCCAGTAGTGCCGGGACAGGGCTCTCCCTTGAAGCTTTCTTT,CASSAGTGLSLEAFF
TRBV27,TRBJ1-2,-,-,TGTGCCAGCAGTTTATCCCGTATCGAAGATATGACTCATGGCTACACCTTC,CASSLSRIEDMTHGYTF
TRBV28,TRBJ1-2,-,-,TGTGCCAGCAGCCGAAGGGGTTTCTATGGCTACACCTTC,CASSRRGFYGYTF
TRBV20-1,TRBJ2-3,TRBD2,-,TGCAGTGCAGCTAGCGGGATTGAAGATACGCAGTATTTT,CSAASGIEDTQYF
TRBV5-5,TRBJ1-5,-,once,TGTGCCAGCAGCTTGGGACTTATGGATCAGCCCCAGCATTTT,CASSLGLMDQPQHF
TRBV5-4,TRBJ2-2,-,-,TGTGCCAGCAGCTTCCCGGGGACCGGGGAGCTGTTTTTT,CASSFPGTGELFF
TRBV6-1,TRBJ2-5,TRBD2,-,TGTGCCAGCGGACGCGGGGGGGCTAAAGAGACCCAGTACTTC,CASGRGGAKETQYF
TRBV20-1,TRBJ1-6,-,few,TGCAGTGCTAGAGTAACAGGGCAGGATAATTCACCCCTCCACTTT,CSARVTGQDNSPLHF
TRBV11-3,TRBJ2-2,-,-,TGTGCCAGCAGCTTAGGGGGGCACGACACCGGGGAGCTGTTTTTT,CASSLGGHDTGELFF
TRBV7-2,TRBJ1-1,-,-,TGTGCCAGCAGCTTCCTTAAGGCTGAAGCTTTCTTT,CASSFLKAEAFF
TRBV27,TRBJ1-1,-,-,TGTGCCAGCAGTTTACAGGGGAGAGACACTGAAGCTTTCTTT,CASSLQGRDTEAFF
TRBV2,TRBJ1-1,TRBD1,-,TGTGCCAGCAGCCGGGACAGGCTCATGAACACTGAAGCTTTCTTT,CASSRDRLMNTEAFF